This T cell receptor (beta chain) came from a study of T cell responses to AZD1222 COVID-19 vaccine. Profiled with immunoSEQ multiplex PCR; TCRdb holds only in-frame clones, not every one. The table has some 180,000 clones, 87% seen once. Germline lookup yields CDR1 MGHRA and CDR2 YSYEKL. Trimming shortened V by 1 base and J by 5 bases, and 14 bases separated the two germline ends. This CDR3 region has 15 residues. The material sequenced was peripheral blood, taken 28 days after the second AZD1222 dose. V gene TRBV4-1 combines with J gene TRBJ1-1; maybe TRBD1 (5 bases). The receptor's source is an adult who received the AZD1222 COVID-19 vaccine. CDR3 sequence (DNA): TGCGCCAGCAGCCAAGCTTATAGGGGAAGGACTGAAGCTTTCTTT. Translated, it gives CASSQAYRGRTEAFF.